This TCR beta chain was profiled in a study of T-cell memory formation after mild COVID-19. Looked up from germline, CDR1 is SNHLY and CDR2 is FYNNEI. V gave up 3 bases and J gave up 5 bases, with 13 bases separating them. CDR3 length equals 15 residues. 5'RACE primed from the constant segment yielded TCR alpha and TCR beta cDNA libraries bearing sample barcodes and UMIs. TCRdb processed the 5' RACE reads anew with MiXCR; each CDR3 protein has one entry. The data contain a few hundred thousand distinct CDR3 sequences, roughly 25% of them seen just once; the ten biggest clones take up around 12%. General observations from the study: Second-wave clones reaching peak frequency on day 37 lacked confirmed SARS-CoV-2 specificity.

This clonotype has just a few counts. What it recognizes is unknown. The sample was PBMCs or a T cell subset sorted from them (not recorded which). The chain carries TRBV2 and TRBJ2-2; tentative D call: TRBD2 (5 bases). This receptor was taken from an adult woman who had mild COVID-19 (a few samples of this study predate the infection). Cell type and time point are not known. The CDR3 nucleotides read TGTGCCAGCAGTGATCATGGAGGTCAGACCGGGGAGCTGTTTTTT. This codes for CASSDHGGQTGELFF. The variable domain in full, with the rest retrieved from reference TRBV2 and TRBJ2-2, is EPEVTQTPSHQVTQMGQEVILRCVPISNHLYFYWYRQILGQKVEFLVSFYNNEISEKSEIFDDQFSVERPDGSNFTLKIRSTKLEDSAMYFCASSDHGGQTGELFFGEGSRLTVL.